This TCR beta chain was found in a study of blood T cell repertoires in COVID-19. Turning to the study itself: T cells, B-cell-depleted T cells, or PBMCs provided the cDNA or gDNA that served as material.

In germline, CDR1 is SGHRS, CDR2 YFSETQ. The V end was cut by 4 bases, the J end by 0 bases, with 10 bases between. This CDR3 contains 15 residues. Profiling relied on immunoSEQ multiplex PCR, and the TCRdb table lists in-frame clones only, not all of them. The profile shows fewer than 450,000 clones, approximately 88% of them singletons. The TCR was taken from a woman aged 45-60 years with COVID-19, enrolled during active disease. The chain couples TRBV5-1 to TRBJ2-2; D is ambiguous. The sequencing input was peripheral blood. The CDR3 reads CASSPAEANTGELFF. CDR3 DNA: TGCGCCAGCAGCCCAGCCGAGGCGAACACCGGGGAGCTGTTTTTT.